This TCR beta chain was identified during a study of Ad26.COV2.S vaccination and SARS-CoV-2 variants. Overall study context: Donor was assigned to the Ad26.COV2.S arm of trial COV1001. Once or twice, 56 days apart, Ad26.COV2.S was delivered intramuscularly.

Study-wide points: In vaccinated individuals, spike-specific CD8+ and CD4+ T cell responses reportedly displayed substantial breadth.

This sample's treatment: some 20 received Ad26.COV2.S at low or high dose, single or two shots; five or six received placebo; per-sample allocation not given. The study sampled participants on day 63 after the first vaccine or placebo injection. Based in Boston, the donor was an adult of 18-55 years. About this clone itself: Its target is unknown.

Germline CDR1 is GTSNPN and CDR2 is SVGIG (reference sequence). The CDR3 totals 10 residues. V lost 8 bases, J lost 5 bases, and 10 bases lay in between. TCRdb's table, derived via immunoSEQ multiplex PCR, lists solely in-frame clones and lacks some. The table includes over 200,000 clones, roughly 90% detected once. The sequence was collected from a person aged 18-60 years who received the Ad26.COV2.S COVID-19 vaccine or a placebo. The genes are TRBV30 and TRBJ2-7; possible D gene TRBD2, 7 bases. The sequenced sample was peripheral blood, obtained in a trial of Ad26.COV2.S vaccine versus placebo. The CDR3 bases are TGTGCCGGAGGGGGGGACGAGCAGTACTTC. Protein product: CAGGGDEQYF.